This TCR beta chain was sequenced in a study of blood T cell repertoires in COVID-19. The wider study: The United States, Italy and Spain provided the acute and convalescent COVID-19 samples. The cDNA or gDNA used as material had been derived from T cells, B-cell-depleted T cells, or PBMCs.

The authors' processing: Amplification of reference gene primers was used by the study to estimate nucleated cell counts. Clones were read by immunoSEQ multiplex PCR, and TCRdb kept only the in-frame ones, dropping some. That table is the source of V, J and clone size, and D and trimming were worked out from the DNA. The data show some 160,000 clones, approximately 80% seen once. Per the germline V gene, CDR1 is MNHEY and CDR2 is SVGAGI. With 7 bases removed from V and 3 bases from J, the gap between germline ends came to 19 bases. The length of the CDR3 is 15 residues. The sequence was collected from an elderly woman with acute or convalescent COVID-19. The sequenced material came from peripheral blood. V and J are TRBV6-5 and TRBJ2-7, with a tentative D call TRBD1 (6 bases). The CDR3 bases are TGTGCCAGCACTACAACATGGACAGCGAGCTACGAGCAGTACTTC. Protein: CASTTTWTASYEQYF.